These 2 T cell receptor beta chains were sequenced from one sample in a study of OX40 agonist ivuxolimab in advanced cancers. Repertoires were generated with immunoSEQ multiplex PCR, while TCRdb's copy carries only in-frame clones and drops some. This sample has over 65,000 clones; around nine tenths occur once, and the top ten carry approximately 0.27%. The sample consisted of CD4+ or CD8+ T cells sorted from blood, taken in a trial of the OX40 agonist ivuxolimab. Receptor source: an adult with an advanced solid tumor such as melanoma, head and neck, liver or kidney cancer.

V usage is TRBV2 and J usage is TRBJ2-2, with D possibly being TRBD1 (6 bases). Between the trimmed V and J ends, which lost 7 bases and 6 bases, there was a span of 12 bases. Germline V gene sequence: CDR1 SNHLY, CDR2 FYNNEI. This CDR3 comprises 13 residues. The CDR3 DNA reads TGTGCCAGCAACAGGGTGGGGTCCGGGGAGCTGTTTTTT. Protein sequence: CASNRVGSGELFF.

The chain carries TRBV7-9 and TRBJ1-4; D may be TRBD1 (6 bases). Trimming took 11 bases from V and 8 from J, leaving 12 bases between them. CDR1 and CDR2 (germline): SEHNR, FQNEAQ (reference sequence). CDR3 length equals 11 residues. CDR3 protein: CASQGSEKLFF. The CDR3 DNA reads as TGTGCCTCACAGGGTAGCGAAAAACTGTTTTTT.